This T cell receptor (beta chain) was captured in a study of OX40 agonist ivuxolimab in advanced cancers. On the study more broadly: Among those enrolled, mean age was 60 years (range roughly 20 to 85) and about 79% were male.

Findings and limits, study-wide: Relative to CD4+, CD8+ T cells held more expanded clones on average. Both CD4+ and CD8+ T cell populations in blood had undergone clonal expansion by week 6 at 0.1 to 3.0 mg/kg.

Generated by immunoSEQ multiplex PCR, the TCRdb table keeps only in-frame clones and is missing some. This sample has about 100,000 clones, with roughly 94% found just once. A remark on this clone: Its target is not known.

The CDR3 covers 15 residues. Germline V gene lookup returns CDR1 KGHSH and CDR2 LQKENI. The trim removed 3 bases at V and 3 bases at J, leaving 7 bases unmatched. The sequence came from an adult with an advanced solid tumor such as melanoma, head and neck, liver or kidney cancer. Material: CD4+ or CD8+ T cells sorted from blood, obtained in a trial of the OX40 agonist ivuxolimab. The gene calls are TRBV18 and TRBJ2-7, with 8 bases matching TRBD1. DNA for the CDR3: TGTGCCAGCTCACCGTCGGACAGGGCCCGCTACGAGCAGTACTTC. Its translation is CASSPSDRARYEQYF.